What follows is one T cell receptor (beta chain) and its context. Libraries were prepared by immunoSEQ multiplex PCR; TCRdb keeps only in-frame clonotypes and omits some of them. The sample yields about 74,000 clones, approximately 81% seen once. The data were obtained in a study of OX40 agonist ivuxolimab in advanced cancers. In the study overall: Subjects had a mean age of about 65 years, with a range of 23 to 79; almost 85% were male.

CDR1 and CDR2 from the germline V gene are MNHNY and SVGAGI (reference sequence). The ends were cut back, 5 bases at V and 3 bases at J, with 7 bases in the middle. The CDR3 extends over 12 amino acids. The TCR originated in an adult with an advanced solid tumor such as melanoma, head and neck, liver or kidney cancer. The sample consisted of CD4+ or CD8+ T cells sorted from blood, taken in a trial of the OX40 agonist ivuxolimab. The chain is built from TRBV6-6 and TRBJ1-1; D ambiguous. The CDR3 sequence is CASSPRDTEAFF. The CDR3, as DNA: TGTGCCAGCAGTCCCCGGGACACTGAAGCTTTCTTT.